The 15 T cell receptor beta chains below come from one sample, sequenced in a study of blood T cell repertoires in COVID-19. Assay: immunoSEQ multiplex PCR; the TCRdb copy retains only in-frame clones and omits some. The sample has about 170,000 clones; around 86% are singletons. The specimen was peripheral blood. Receptors were obtained from a woman of 80 years or more with COVID-19, enrolled during active disease.

In its sample, this clone was seen a few times. The chain combines TRBV3-1 (or the pseudogene TRBV3-2) with TRBJ2-2; TRBD2 is a possible D gene (5 bases). The CDR3 is made up of 14 amino acids. Trimming shortened V by 1 base and J by 7 bases, and 10 bases separated the two germline ends. CDR1 and CDR2 (germline): LGHDT, YNNKEL (reference sequence). CDR3 in DNA: TGTGCCAGCAGCCAAGTATCGGGGAACGGGGAGCTGTTTTTT. It yields the protein CASSQVSGNGELFF.

This rearrangement joins TRBV3-1 (or the pseudogene TRBV3-2) to TRBJ1-4, with D unclear. Trimming stripped 0 bases from V and 0 bases from J, with 11 bases between. The CDR3 extends over 17 amino acids. CDR1 LGHDT and CDR2 YNNKEL come from the germline V gene (reference sequence). The DNA of the CDR3 is TGTGCCAGCAGCCAAGATTGGAGCACCTCAACTAATGAAAAACTGTTTTTT. Encoded protein: CASSQDWSTSTNEKLFF.

The CDR3 protein is CASSYLPRQGPSEAFF. CDR3 DNA: TGTGCCAGCAGTTATCTCCCAAGACAGGGTCCATCTGAAGCTTTCTTT. V and J are TRBV6-6 and TRBJ1-1, with 7 positions matching TRBD1. CDR3 length: 16 amino acids. The junction had 13 bases not matched to a gene; V was cut back by 3 bases and J by 6 bases. Germline V gene data show CDR1 as MNHNY and CDR2 as SVGAGI (reference sequence).

Written as DNA, the CDR3 is TGTGCCAGGTCACAGGGGGCAGCTTATGGCTACACCTTC. Protein sequence: CARSQGAAYGYTF. The chain links TRBV6-1 to TRBJ1-2, with 9 nucleotides matching TRBD1. The CDR3 extends over 13 amino acids. From germline, CDR1 is MNHNS and CDR2 SASEGT. The trim removed 9 bases at V and 5 bases at J, leaving 7 bases unmatched.

CDR3 coding DNA: TGTGCCAGCACCCCAGACAGGGGGTTTAACAATGAGCAGTTCTTC. It is translated as CASTPDRGFNNEQFF. This chain connects TRBV28 to TRBJ2-1, with 9 bases that match TRBD1. This CDR3 contains 15 residues. The trim removed 7 bases at V and 5 bases at J, leaving 9 bases unmatched. The germline V gene has CDR1 MDHEN and CDR2 SYDVKM.

The V gene is TRBV5-1, the J gene TRBJ1-3, with a weak D call TRBD1 (6 bases). V lost 7 bases to trimming and J lost 4 bases, with 18 bases between them. The CDR3 is made up of 15 amino acids. Germline V CDR1 and CDR2: SGHRS, YFSETQ. The CDR3 region has the DNA TGCGCCAGCGCTGCAGGGGCTAAGTCCGGAAACACCATATATTTT. It specifies CASAAGAKSGNTIYF.

The rearrangement joins TRBV6-1 to TRBJ1-1; unclear D gene. From germline, CDR1 is MNHNS and CDR2 SASEGT. Trimming took off 1 base at V and 1 base at J, with 16 bases between the two ends. This CDR3 is built from 17 residues. CDR3 bases: TGTGCCAGCAGTGAAGGGGAATCGGGGATAAAGAACACTGAAGCTTTCTTT. Translated: CASSEGESGIKNTEAFF.

The J gene is TRBJ2-2, the V gene TRBV9; 14 nucleotides line up with TRBD2. With V trimmed by 0 bases and J by 5 bases, 6 bases remained unmatched. This CDR3 has 18 amino acids. Per the germline V gene, CDR1 is SGDLS and CDR2 is YYNGEE. The CDR3 loop reads CASSVGLGLAGVTGELFF. CDR3 sequence (DNA): TGTGCCAGCAGCGTAGGTTTGGGACTAGCGGGAGTGACCGGGGAGCTGTTTTTT.

This sequence joins TRBV7-2 and TRBJ1-1; D is unresolved. Trimming shortened V by 1 base and J by 0 bases, and 9 bases separated the two germline ends. The CDR3 spans 15 residues. CDR1 is SGHTA, CDR2 FQGNSA, per germline. This CDR3 reads CASSLVSRVNTEAFF. Written as DNA, the CDR3 is TGTGCCAGCAGCTTAGTTTCCCGGGTGAACACTGAAGCTTTCTTT. The full variable domain, in which reference TRBV7-2 and TRBJ1-1 provide the parts outside the CDR3, is GAGVSQSPSNKVTEKGKDVELRCDPISGHTALYWYRQSLGQGLEFLIYFQGNSAPDKSGLPSDRFSAERTGGSVSTLTIQRTQQEDSAVYLCASSLVSRVNTEAFFGQGTRLTVV.

The chain links TRBV25-1 to TRBJ1-6; 9 bases align to TRBD1. CDR1 and CDR2 (germline): MGHDK, SYGVNS. V dropped 5 bases and J dropped 4; count of bases not matched to a gene: 9. The CDR3 consists of 17 residues. The CDR3 DNA follows: TGTGCCAGCAGTTCGAAGGGGGGGACAGGGTATAATTCACCCCTCCACTTT. As protein: CASSSKGGTGYNSPLHF.

V and J are TRBV6-2 or TRBV6-3 and TRBJ2-7; D is unresolved. This CDR3 has 11 amino acids. Germline CDR1 and CDR2: MNHEY and SVGEGT. V gave up 2 bases and J gave up 6 bases, with 5 bases separating them. The CDR3 loop reads CASSYGREQYF. The CDR3 DNA follows: TGTGCCAGCAGTTACGGGCGCGAGCAGTACTTC.

J is TRBJ2-2 and V is TRBV9; 9 positions agree with TRBD1. CDR1 and CDR2 from the germline V gene are SGDLS and YYNGEE. V gave up 3 bases and J gave up 0 bases; unmatched junction bases: 12. The CDR3 runs 19 residues. CDR3 residues: CASSESTGGAITNTGELFF. The CDR3 DNA is TGTGCCAGCAGCGAATCGACAGGGGGAGCCATTACGAACACCGGGGAGCTGTTTTTT.

Only one count was recorded for this clone. The V and J genes are TRBV19 and TRBJ2-3; perhaps TRBD1 as D (6 bases). Germline V CDR1 and CDR2: LNHDA, SQIVND (reference sequence). Trimming stripped 6 bases from V and 0 bases from J, with 16 bases between. The CDR3 contains 16 residues. The CDR3 DNA reads as TGTGCCAGTAGCCGAGGACAGTTTTCTAGCACAGATACGCAGTATTTT. Residues: CASSRGQFSSTDTQYF.

In its sample, this clone was seen once. This chain joins TRBV6-6 and TRBJ2-2; tentative D call: TRBD1 (5 bases). Trimming left V 2 bases short and J 3 bases short, with 10 bases between. The CDR3 covers 15 residues. Germline V gene sequence: CDR1 MNHNY, CDR2 SVGAGI (reference sequence). The CDR3 DNA reads as TGTGCCAGCAGTTACCCGACAGAGTACACCGGGGAGCTGTTTTTT. Residues: CASSYPTEYTGELFF.

The chain is built from TRBV9 and TRBJ1-1; unclear D gene. Germline CDR1 reads SGDLS; CDR2 reads YYNGEE. V shed 0 bases and J shed 1 base, with 7 bases lying between them. CDR3 size: 14 residues. This chain's CDR3 is CASSVAPENTEAFF. CDR3 DNA sequence: TGTGCCAGCAGCGTAGCCCCAGAGAACACTGAAGCTTTCTTT.